This entry is about one TCR beta chain. The antigen is not known. The source of the sample is a study of T cell repertoires in cytomegalovirus infection. Study in general: Evidence of both CMV infection and a matching HLA type came from public TCR beta signatures.

In germline, CDR1 is SGHNT, CDR2 YYREEE (reference sequence). V lost 4 bases, J lost 5 bases, and 11 bases stayed unmatched. The CDR3 is made up of 16 amino acids. Overall study results and limits: There were HLA-C-restricted CMV-specific TCR beta clonotypes dominating the ex vivo response.

TCRdb re-derived calls from the reads in MiXCR, one entry per CDR3 protein. In the table there are 100,000 or so distinct CDR3 sequences, 20% to 30% of which are singletons. V and J are TRBV5-4 and TRBJ2-3; 9 bases are a match to TRBD2. What was sequenced was CD8+ T cells from PBMCs. The sequence was obtained from a human donor in good health (CMV status not recorded). Some clones in this sample may be carry-over from other donors' samples. CDR3 region: CASSRLSGGIGDTQYF. CDR3 bases: TGTGCCAGCAGCCGACTTAGCGGGGGAATCGGAGATACGCAGTATTTT.